These 2 T cell receptor beta chains share one sample of origin, sequenced in a study of beta chain features in type 1 diabetes. Study results and caveats: For Type 1 diabetes patients, all four CD4+ subsets carried TCRB CDR3s that were moderately but significantly shorter.

Expressed TCRB transcripts were sequenced because the isolated RNA had all been reverse transcribed beforehand. Produced via immunoSEQ multiplex PCR; TCRdb's table is partial and in-frame only. The data show hundreds of thousands of clones, with approximately 10% seen just once and more than 0.015% held by the top ten. Their specific antigens are unknown. The specimen was naive CD4+ T cells from blood. The source of these receptors is a man younger than 40 with type 1 diabetes.

This clone was detected only a few times. The V and J genes are TRBV28 and TRBJ2-1; TRBD2 agrees at 8 bases. Germline CDR1 and CDR2: MDHEN and SYDVKM. The CDR3 is 16 amino acids. With 4 bases clipped from V and 0 bases from J, the junction kept 5 bases outside the gene matches. The CDR3 region is CASSSIAGRSYNEQFF. The CDR3, as DNA: TGTGCCAGCAGTTCCATAGCGGGACGCTCCTACAATGAGCAGTTCTTC.

This clone turned up a few times. The genes are TRBV9 and TRBJ1-2; D might be TRBD1 (6 bases). The germline V gene has CDR1 SGDLS and CDR2 YYNGEE. Trimming removed 3 bases at V and 6 bases at J, with 15 bases between. The CDR3 covers 14 residues. CDR3: CASSGGGQPDGYTF. CDR3 DNA: TGTGCCAGCAGCGGGGGGGGGCAACCAGATGGCTACACCTTC.